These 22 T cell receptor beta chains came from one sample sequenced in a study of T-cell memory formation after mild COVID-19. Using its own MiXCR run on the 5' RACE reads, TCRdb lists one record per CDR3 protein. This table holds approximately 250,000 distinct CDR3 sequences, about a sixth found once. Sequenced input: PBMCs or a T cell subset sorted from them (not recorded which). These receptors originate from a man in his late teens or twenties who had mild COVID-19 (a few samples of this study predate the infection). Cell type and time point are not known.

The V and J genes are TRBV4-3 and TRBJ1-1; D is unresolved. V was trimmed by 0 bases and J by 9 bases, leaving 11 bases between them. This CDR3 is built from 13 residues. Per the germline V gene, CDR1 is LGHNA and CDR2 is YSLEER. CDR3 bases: TGCGCCAGCAGCCAAGATCGTGCGAGGCAAGCTTTCTTT. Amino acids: CASSQDRARQAFF.

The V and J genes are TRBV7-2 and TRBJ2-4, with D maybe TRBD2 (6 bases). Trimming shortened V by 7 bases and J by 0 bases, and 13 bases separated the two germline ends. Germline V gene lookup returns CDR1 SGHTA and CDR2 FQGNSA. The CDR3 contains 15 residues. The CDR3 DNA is TGTGCCAGCATGCCCGGGGGTCTAGCCAAAAACATTCAGTACTTC. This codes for CASMPGGLAKNIQYF.

Here the CDR3 DNA reads TGTGCCAGCAGCCACGCCCGGACCGTATTGAACACTGAAGCTTTCTTT. Residues: CASSHARTVLNTEAFF. This rearrangement joins TRBV6-2 or TRBV6-3 to TRBJ1-1, with unresolved D. Trimming took off 6 bases at V and 0 bases at J, with 17 bases between the two ends. The CDR3 loop spans 16 amino acids. Per the germline V gene, CDR1 is MNHEY and CDR2 is SVGEGT.

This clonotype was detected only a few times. The CDR3 bases are TGTGCCAGCAGCTTAAGGCAGGGCTCACCCCTCCACTTT. Amino acids: CASSLRQGSPLHF. The chain joins TRBV7-2 to TRBJ1-6; D possibly corresponds to TRBD1 (5 bases). CDR1 and CDR2 from the germline V gene are SGHTA and FQGNSA. The CDR3 totals 13 residues. The ends were cut back, 2 bases at V and 10 bases at J, with 9 bases in the middle.

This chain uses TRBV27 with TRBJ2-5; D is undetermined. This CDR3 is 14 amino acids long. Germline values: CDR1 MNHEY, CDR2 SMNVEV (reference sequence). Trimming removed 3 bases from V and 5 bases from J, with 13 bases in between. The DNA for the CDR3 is TGTGCCAGCAGTTTGAGGCGATTTGGGGAGACCCAGTACTTC. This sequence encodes CASSLRRFGETQYF.

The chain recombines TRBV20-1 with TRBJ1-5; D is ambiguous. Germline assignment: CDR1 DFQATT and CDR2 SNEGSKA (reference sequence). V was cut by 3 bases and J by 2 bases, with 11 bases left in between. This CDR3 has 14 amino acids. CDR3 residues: CSASGLVGNQPQHF. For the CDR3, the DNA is TGCAGTGCTAGCGGTTTAGTTGGCAATCAGCCCCAGCATTTT.

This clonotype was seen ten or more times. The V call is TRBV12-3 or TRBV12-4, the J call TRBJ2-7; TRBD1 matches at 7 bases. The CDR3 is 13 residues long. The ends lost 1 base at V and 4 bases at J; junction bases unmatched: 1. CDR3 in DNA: TGTGCCAGCAGTTTAGGACAGGGTTACGAGCAGTACTTC. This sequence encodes CASSLGQGYEQYF.

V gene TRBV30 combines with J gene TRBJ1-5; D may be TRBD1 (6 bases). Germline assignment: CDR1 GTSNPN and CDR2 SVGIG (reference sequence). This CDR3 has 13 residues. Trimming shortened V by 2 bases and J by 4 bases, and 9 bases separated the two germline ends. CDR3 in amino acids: CAWSRQENQPQHF. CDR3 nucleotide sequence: TGTGCCTGGAGTAGACAGGAGAATCAGCCCCAGCATTTT.

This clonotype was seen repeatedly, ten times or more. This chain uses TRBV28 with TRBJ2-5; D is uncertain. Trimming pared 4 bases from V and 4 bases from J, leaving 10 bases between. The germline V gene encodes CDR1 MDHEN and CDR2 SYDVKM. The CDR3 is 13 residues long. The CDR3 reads CASSSGPAETQYF. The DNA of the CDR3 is TGTGCCAGCAGTTCCGGACCGGCAGAGACCCAGTACTTC.

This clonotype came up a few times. The CDR3: CASSLAEGAYNEQFF. CDR3 bases: TGTGCCAGCAGCTTAGCGGAGGGGGCCTACAATGAGCAGTTCTTC. This sequence joins TRBV7-6 and TRBJ2-1; D tentatively reads TRBD1 or TRBD2 (6 bases each). Between the trimmed V and J ends, which lost 0 bases and 2 bases, there was a span of 8 bases. The CDR3 contains 15 residues. Germline values: CDR1 SGHVS, CDR2 FNYEAQ. Based on the CDR3 plus reference TRBV7-6 and TRBJ2-1, the full variable domain is GAGVSQSPRYKVTKRGQDVALRCDPISGHVSLYWYRQALGQGPEFLTYFNYEAQQDKSGLPNDRFSAERPEGSISTLTIQRTEQRDSAMYRCASSLAEGAYNEQFFGPGTRLTVL.

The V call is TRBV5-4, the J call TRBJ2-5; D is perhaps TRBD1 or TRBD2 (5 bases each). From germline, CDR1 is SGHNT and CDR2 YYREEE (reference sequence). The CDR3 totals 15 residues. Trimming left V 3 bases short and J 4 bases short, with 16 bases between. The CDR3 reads CASSSRDLHRETQYF. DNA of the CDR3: TGTGCCAGCAGCTCCAGGGACCTCCACAGAGAGACCCAGTACTTC. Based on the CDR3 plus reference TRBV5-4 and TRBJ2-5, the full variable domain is ETGVTQSPTHLIKTRGQQVTLRCSSQSGHNTVSWYQQALGQGPQFIFQYYREEENGRGNFPPRFSGLQFPNYSSELNVNALELDDSALYLCASSSRDLHRETQYFGPGTRLLVL.

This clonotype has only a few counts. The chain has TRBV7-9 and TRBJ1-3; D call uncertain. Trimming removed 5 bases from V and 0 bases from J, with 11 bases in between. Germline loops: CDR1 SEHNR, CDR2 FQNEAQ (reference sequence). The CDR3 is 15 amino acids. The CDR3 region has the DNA TGTGCCAGCAGCCCTCGTGGTAGCTCTGGAAACACCATATATTTT. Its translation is CASSPRGSSGNTIYF.

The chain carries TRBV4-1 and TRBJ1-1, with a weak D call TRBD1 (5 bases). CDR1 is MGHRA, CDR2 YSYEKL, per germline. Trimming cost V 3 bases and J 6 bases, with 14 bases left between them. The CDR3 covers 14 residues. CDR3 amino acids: CASSQGRGRSEAFF. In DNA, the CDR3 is TGCGCCAGCAGCCAGGGAAGGGGAAGGTCTGAAGCTTTCTTT.

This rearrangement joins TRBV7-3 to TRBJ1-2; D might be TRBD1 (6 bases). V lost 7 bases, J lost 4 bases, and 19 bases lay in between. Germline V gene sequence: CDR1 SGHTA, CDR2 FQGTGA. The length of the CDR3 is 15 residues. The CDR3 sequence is CASIQTRTDLYGYTF. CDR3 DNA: TGTGCCAGCATCCAAACAAGGACAGACCTCTATGGCTACACCTTC.

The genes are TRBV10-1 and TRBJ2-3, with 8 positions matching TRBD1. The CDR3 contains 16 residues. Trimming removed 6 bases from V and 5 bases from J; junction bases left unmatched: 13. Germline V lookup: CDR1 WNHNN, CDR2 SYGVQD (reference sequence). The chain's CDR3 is CASSGDPGQGGDTQYF. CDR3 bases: TGCGCCAGCAGCGGGGACCCTGGACAGGGAGGAGATACGCAGTATTTT.

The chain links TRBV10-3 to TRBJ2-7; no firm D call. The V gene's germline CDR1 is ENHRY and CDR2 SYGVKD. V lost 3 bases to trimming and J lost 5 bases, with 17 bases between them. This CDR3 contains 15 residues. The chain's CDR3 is CAISDALGVNHEQYV. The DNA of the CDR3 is TGTGCCATCAGTGATGCGTTAGGAGTGAACCACGAGCAGTACGTC.

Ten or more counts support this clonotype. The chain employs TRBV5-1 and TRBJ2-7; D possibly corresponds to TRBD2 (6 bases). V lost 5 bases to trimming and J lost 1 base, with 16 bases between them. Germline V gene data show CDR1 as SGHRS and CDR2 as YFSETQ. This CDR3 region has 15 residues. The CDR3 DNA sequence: TGCGCCAGCAGTTCCGAAAGCGGGTATTCCTACGAGCAGTACTTC. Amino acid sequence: CASSSESGYSYEQYF.

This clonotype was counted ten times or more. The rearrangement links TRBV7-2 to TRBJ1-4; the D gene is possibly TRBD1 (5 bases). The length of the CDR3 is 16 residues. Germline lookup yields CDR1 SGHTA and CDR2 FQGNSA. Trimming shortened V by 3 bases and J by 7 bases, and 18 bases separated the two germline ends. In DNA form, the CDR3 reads TGTGCCAGCAGCTTCTCTTTCGAACAGGCGCGTGAAAAACTGTTTTTT. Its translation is CASSFSFEQAREKLFF.

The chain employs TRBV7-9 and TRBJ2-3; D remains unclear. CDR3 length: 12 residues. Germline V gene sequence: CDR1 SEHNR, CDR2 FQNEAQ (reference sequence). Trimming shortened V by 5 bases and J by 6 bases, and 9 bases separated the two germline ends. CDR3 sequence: CASSPMVDTQYF. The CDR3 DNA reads TGTGCCAGCAGCCCGATGGTGGATACGCAGTATTTT.

This CDR3 is CASSKDPTVYEQYV. CDR3 DNA sequence: TGTGCCAGCAGCAAAGACCCCACCGTCTACGAGCAGTACGTC. This chain joins TRBV21-1 and TRBJ2-7. TRBV21-1 is described as a pseudogene. This CDR3 region has 14 residues.

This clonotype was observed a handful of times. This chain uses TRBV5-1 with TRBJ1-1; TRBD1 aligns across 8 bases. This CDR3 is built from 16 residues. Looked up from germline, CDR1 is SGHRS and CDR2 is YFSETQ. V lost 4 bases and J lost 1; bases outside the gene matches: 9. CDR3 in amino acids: CASSPGQGQWNTEAFF. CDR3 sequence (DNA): TGCGCCAGCAGCCCAGGACAGGGCCAATGGAACACTGAAGCTTTCTTT. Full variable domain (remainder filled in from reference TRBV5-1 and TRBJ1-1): KAGVTQTPRYLIKTRGQQVTLSCSPISGHRSVSWYQQTPGQGLQFLFEYFSETQRNKGNFPGRFSGRQFSNSRSEMNVSTLELGDSALYLCASSPGQGQWNTEAFFGQGTRLTVV.

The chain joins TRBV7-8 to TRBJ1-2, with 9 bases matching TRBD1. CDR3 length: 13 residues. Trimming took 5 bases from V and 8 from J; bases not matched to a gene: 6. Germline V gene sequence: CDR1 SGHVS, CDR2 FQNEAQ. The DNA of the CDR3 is TGTGCCAGCAGCCCAGGACAGGGGCGAGGCTACACCTTC. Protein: CASSPGQGRGYTF.